This T cell receptor (beta chain) originates from a study of memory B cells and T cells in multiple sclerosis (dated by TCRdb to about 2018). Study-level background: TCR beta repertoires of autoproliferating peripheral T cells were compared with the TCR beta repertoires of brain lesion-infiltrating T cells in multiple sclerosis patients. A couple of multiple sclerosis patients were included in the TCR sequencing because brain lesions obtained at autopsy or brain-infiltrating cells obtained from biopsy were available for them.

After CFSE-labeled PBMCs were cultured without any stimulus, the autoproliferating (CFSEdim) and non-proliferating (CFSEhi) T cell fractions were each sequenced on their own. In total, some 47 million CFSE-labeled PBMCs were cultured without stimulus for six to eight days, after which replicate wells were pooled. PBMCs were labeled with 0.5 uM CFSE and cultured in serum-free AIM-V medium without exogenous stimuli. PBMCs were isolated by Ficoll density gradient centrifugation and were cryopreserved before use. Using a FACSAria III, live 7-AAD-negative cells were sorted, then washed with PBS and stored frozen at -80 degrees C as dry pellets. CDR1 and CDR2 (LNHNV, YYDKDF) derive from the germline V gene (reference sequence). A distance of 12 bases separates the germline ends of V and J, which lose 9 bases and 3 bases respectively. From its cysteine to its phenylalanine, the CDR3 spans 13 amino acids. Solely the CDR3 DNA is kept, with 39 bases framed from the first base.

Using the immunoSEQ Platform, TCRbeta CDR3 regions were amplified from extracted genomic DNA. Multiplex PCR, high-throughput sequencing and a vendor bioinformatics pipeline were brought together in the immunoSEQ assay. In the original analysis: Non-productive sequences and CDR3s shorter than 4 amino acids were removed, and clonotype frequencies were recalculated per sample. In immunoSEQ Analyzer 2.0, a clonotype counted as shared when the CDR3 amino acid, V gene and J gene sequences were identical. To normalize repertoire overlap, the number of shared clonotypes was divided by the product of the two clone-set sizes and multiplied by 1000 to give arbitrary units. TCRdb retrieved this table from immuneACCESS and kept in-frame rearrangements only. Not all clones are present; in checked studies, unresolved V genes account for under half, and no reason is known for the remainder. V and J calls plus clone size are reproduced from that table; the DNA served to infer D and trimming. The sample records about 46,000 clones, approximately 80% of which are singletons. The biggest ten clones account for approximately 1.2% of the sample.

A word on this clone: Its antigen has not been determined. No qualities accompany the bases; no much larger clone lies one base away.

Overall study results and their limits: Clone-set sizes differed between compartments, which influenced counts of shared clonotypes and required normalization.

The sequence came from a human donor with multiple sclerosis. The V and J segments used are TRBV15 and TRBJ1-5; TRBD1 is a weak D gene call, 5 bases matching. Sequencing input: PBMCs from blood kept in culture. In nucleotides, the sequence is TGTGCCACTAGGGACCATTACAATCAGCCCCAGCATTTT. This yields the protein CATRDHYNQPQHF.